These 19 T cell receptor beta chains came from one sample sequenced in a study of post-analysis software for immune sequencing data (dated by TCRdb to about 2015). General findings and caveats noted by the study authors: Patients showed significantly higher frequencies than controls for about 5 TRBV segments, among them TRBV5-6, TRBV5-1 and TRBV20-1.

Antigens for these TCRs are unknown. Library preparation was by PCR. Sequencing was carried out with an Illumina HiSeq 2500. Unique molecular identifiers were incorporated into TCR beta cDNA libraries to reduce PCR and sequencing biases. TCRdb handled the public reads itself, with Q25 trimming in fastp and clone calling in MiXCR, and kept productive beta chains. Each entry is one CDR3 protein sequence, shown with its most common DNA and genes. The sample records about 760,000 distinct CDR3 sequences, 25% to 30% of which are singletons. The top ten clonotypes cover more than 0.45% of the sample. The sequenced sample was blood. The receptor source for this set is a girl aged 5 to 17 with multiple sclerosis.

The CDR3 here is CASSVGLETGELFF. CDR3 nucleotides: TGTGCCAGCAGCGTAGGACTAGAAACCGGGGAGCTGTTTTTT. The gene calls are TRBV9 and TRBJ2-2; a weak D match, TRBD2 (6 bases). Trimming pared 0 bases from V and 5 bases from J, leaving 8 bases between. CDR1 is SGDLS, CDR2 YYNGEE, per germline. The CDR3 spans 14 residues.

This clonotype was detected a few times. The genes are TRBV11-2 and TRBJ2-3; 12 bases agree with TRBD2. Germline V gene data show CDR1 as SGHAT and CDR2 as FQNNGV. Trimming took 1 base from V and 4 from J; bases not matched to a gene: 3. There are 16 residues in the CDR3. In nucleotides, the CDR3 is TGTGCCAGCAGCTTAGTCCGGACTAGCGGGGCAGATACGCAGTATTTT. Its translation: CASSLVRTSGADTQYF.

The gene calls are TRBV28 and TRBJ2-7; 7 nucleotides align to TRBD1. This CDR3 has 13 amino acids. V shed 5 bases and J 5 bases; nucleotides not matched to a gene: 6. The germline V gene has CDR1 MDHEN and CDR2 SYDVKM. The CDR3 DNA reads as TGTGCCAGCAGTGAAGGGGGCCCGGACGAGCAGTACTTC. This gives the protein CASSEGGPDEQYF.

This clonotype was counted only a few times. The genes are TRBV28 and TRBJ1-6; TRBD1 aligns across 8 bases. CDR3 length: 15 residues. Trimming cost V 5 bases and J 7 bases; bases outside gene matches: 7. Germline lookup yields CDR1 MDHEN and CDR2 SYDVKM. The CDR3 loop is CASSRRQGRNSPLHF. CDR3 coding DNA: TGTGCCAGCAGTAGACGACAGGGGAGGAATTCACCCCTCCACTTT.

There are a few counts of this clonotype. This chain connects TRBV29-1 to TRBJ2-4; no clear D. CDR1 SQVTM and CDR2 ANQGSEA come from the germline V gene. V shed 4 bases and J shed 8 bases, with 9 bases lying between them. The CDR3 extends over 11 amino acids. As DNA, the CDR3 is TGCAGCGTTGTTGACCGGGACATTCAGTACTTC. This encodes CSVVDRDIQYF. The variable domain in full, with the rest retrieved from reference TRBV29-1 and TRBJ2-4, is SAVISQKPSRDICQRGTSLTIQCQVDSQVTMMFWYRQQPGQSLTLIATANQGSEATYESGFVIDKFPISRPNLTFSTLTVSNMSPEDSSIYLCSVVDRDIQYFGAGTRLSVL.

This clonotype was picked up a small number of times. In nucleotides, the CDR3 is TGTGCCAGCAGCTTGGCGTCAGATGAAAAACTGTTTTTT. It specifies CASSLASDEKLFF. The chain couples TRBV5-5 to TRBJ1-4; D is ambiguous. Trimming took 0 bases from V and 6 from J, leaving 6 bases between them. The CDR3 runs 13 residues. In germline, CDR1 is SGHKS, CDR2 YYEKEE (reference sequence).

The rearrangement uses TRBV24-1 and TRBJ2-3; 8 nucleotides align to TRBD2. Germline values: CDR1 KGHDR, CDR2 SFDVKD. The J segment lost 2 bases and the V segment lost 6 bases, leaving 12 bases of the junction unmatched. This CDR3 is built from 17 residues. The CDR3 bases are TGTGCCACCAGTCCTGGGGGGCTAGCGGGCAACACAGATACGCAGTATTTT. Encoded protein: CATSPGGLAGNTDTQYF.

The chain joins TRBV7-2 to TRBJ2-1; TRBD2 might be the D (5 bases). This CDR3 has 13 residues. Trimming stripped 11 bases from V and 0 bases from J, with 11 bases between. Germline CDR1 and CDR2: SGHTA and FQGNSA. The CDR3 coding sequence is TGTGCCGCGGGCCGGAACTCCTACAATGAGCAGTTCTTC. Protein product: CAAGRNSYNEQFF.

The V gene is TRBV7-2, the J gene TRBJ2-7, with D possibly being TRBD1 or TRBD2 (5 bases each). The CDR3 is 13 residues long. Germline V gene lookup returns CDR1 SGHTA and CDR2 FQGNSA. V lost 8 bases and J lost 4, with 15 bases in between. The CDR3 bases are TGTGCCAGCGCTAGCCAGGGTCCTTACGAGCAGTACTTC. Residues: CASASQGPYEQYF.

This clonotype was counted many times. The rearrangement joins TRBV7-9 to TRBJ2-3; possibly TRBD1 for D (6 bases). Trimming shortened V by 5 bases and J by 0 bases, and 12 bases separated the two germline ends. Germline CDR1 SEHNR, CDR2 FQNEAQ (reference sequence). The CDR3 extends over 15 amino acids. The CDR3 nucleotides are TGTGCCAGCAGCAAGACAGGTGCTAGCACAGATACGCAGTATTTT. Amino acids: CASSKTGASTDTQYF.

This rearrangement joins TRBV7-8 to TRBJ2-5; TRBD2 is a possible D gene (5 bases). This CDR3 has 14 residues. V shed 7 bases and J shed 4 bases, with 16 bases lying between them. The germline CDR1 and CDR2 sequences are SGHVS and FQNEAQ. The CDR3, as DNA: TGTGCCAGCACCCTTCGGGGTCGTCGAGAGACCCAGTACTTC. Protein product: CASTLRGRRETQYF.

The chain has TRBV6-5 and TRBJ2-7; TRBD1 matches at 9 bases. The CDR3 covers 18 residues. CDR1 is MNHEY, CDR2 SVGAGI, per germline. With V trimmed by 2 bases and J by 0 bases, 11 bases remained unmatched. CDR3 protein: CASSYVFAGTGSSYEQYF. CDR3 coding DNA: TGTGCCAGCAGTTACGTCTTTGCCGGGACAGGGAGCTCCTACGAGCAGTACTTC.

The rearrangement joins TRBV20-1 to TRBJ2-7, with 10 positions matching TRBD2. The CDR3 loop spans 14 amino acids. With V trimmed by 5 bases and J by 1 base, 5 bases remained unmatched. CDR1 and CDR2 (germline): DFQATT, SNEGSKA (reference sequence). The CDR3 DNA sequence: TGCAGTGCTTGCACTAGCGGGGATTCCTACGAGCAGTACTTC. Protein sequence: CSACTSGDSYEQYF.

This chain joins TRBV6-5 and TRBJ2-1; the D gene is possibly TRBD1 (6 bases). Germline loops: CDR1 MNHEY, CDR2 SVGAGI. Trimming stripped 1 base from V and 8 bases from J, with 15 bases between. The CDR3 spans 15 residues. The CDR3 is CASSYLQGIRDEQFF. As DNA, the CDR3 is TGTGCCAGCAGTTACTTACAGGGCATTCGGGATGAGCAGTTCTTC.

The chain employs TRBV10-3 and TRBJ1-2, with 9 bases fitting TRBD1. Losses at the gene ends were 4 bases for V and 3 bases for J; bases not matched to a gene: 6. The CDR3 runs 15 residues. CDR1 and CDR2 (germline): ENHRY, SYGVKD. Here the CDR3 DNA reads TGTGCCATCAGTGCAACAGGGGGCAGTGACTATGGCTACACCTTC. Translated, it gives CAISATGGSDYGYTF.

This clonotype appeared a single time. This chain links TRBV4-1 with TRBJ2-5; D call uncertain. The ends were cut back, 0 bases at V and 11 bases at J, with 25 bases in the middle. CDR3 size: 17 residues. Germline V gene data show CDR1 as MGHRA and CDR2 as YSYEKL. The CDR3, as DNA: TGCGCCAGCAGCCAAGATCGCTTTATTTTGCCCTACAATGAGCAGTACTTC. As protein: CASSQDRFILPYNEQYF.

This chain links TRBV27 with TRBJ2-5, with D unresolved. The CDR3 totals 13 residues. V dropped 6 bases and J dropped 0 bases, with 8 bases sitting between them. Germline CDR1 reads MNHEY; CDR2 reads SMNVEV (reference sequence). CDR3 loop: CASSFMYQETQYF. In DNA, the CDR3 is TGTGCCAGCAGCTTCATGTACCAAGAGACCCAGTACTTC.

This clonotype occurred a few times. The chain recombines TRBV7-9 with TRBJ1-2, with D unclear. Trimming pared 1 base from V and 4 bases from J, leaving 13 bases between. Germline V lookup: CDR1 SEHNR, CDR2 FQNEAQ (reference sequence). CDR3 length equals 15 residues. Here the CDR3 DNA reads TGTGCCAGCAGCTTAGAGGAGACCCTCGGCTATGGCTACACCTTC. Residues: CASSLEETLGYGYTF.

The table lists this clonotype with a few counts. The genes are TRBV7-2 and TRBJ2-3; D is unresolved. Germline CDR1 reads SGHTA; CDR2 reads FQGNSA. This CDR3 spans 15 amino acids. The ends were cut back, 1 base at V and 4 bases at J, with 12 bases in the middle. The CDR3 loop reads CASSLGQASSDTQYF. CDR3 bases: TGTGCCAGCAGCTTAGGTCAGGCGTCCTCAGATACGCAGTATTTT.